This T cell receptor (beta chain) emerged from a study of shared clonotypes between healthy human individuals. Study results and caveats: Rarefaction exposed incomplete sorted-subset sequencing despite large depth. Having only a few donors restricted how much genetic and exposure-history diversity was captured.

CDR3 length equals 14 residues. Unmatched junction bases numbered 4, after V lost 5 bases and J lost 2 bases. Germline CDR1 reads LNHDA; CDR2 reads SQIVND (reference sequence). As to this clone: Its antigen is as yet unknown. The same CDR3 is also encoded by other DNA sequences in this sample.

Only CD45RO-negative cells positively selected for CCR7 counted as naive CD8 cells, so terminally differentiated effector memory CD45RA+ cells were excluded. The study drew all its donors from Caucasian adults living in Nashville, Tennessee. Here immunoSEQ multiplex PCR was the method, and the copy in TCRdb shows in-frame clones only, minus some. Of about 1,800,000 clones in the sample, over 85% were seen once. This TCR derives from a young man in good health. The chain is built from TRBV19 and TRBJ2-7; 9 positions match TRBD1. The material sequenced was naive CD8+ T cells sorted from blood. In nucleotides, the CDR3 is TGTGCCAGTAGTCTTAGGGACAGGGCCTACGAGCAGTACTTC. It translates to CASSLRDRAYEQYF.